The clone carrying this TCR beta chain showed up just a few times. TCR beta CDR3 sequences were amplified from RNA transcripts. The HTBI primer set drove a first-round RT-PCR of the TCR CDR3. TCRdb processed the multiplex PCR reads anew with MiXCR; each CDR3 protein has one entry. The sample holds over 650,000 distinct CDR3 sequences, around 15% seen once. The data originate from a study of T cells in Graves' hyperthyroidism and ophthalmopathy. Looked up from germline, CDR1 is DFQATT and CDR2 is SNEGSKA (reference sequence). The CDR3 has 14 residues. Trimming removed 7 bases from V and 0 bases from J, with 14 bases in between.

The V gene is TRBV20-1, the J gene TRBJ2-3, with D possibly being TRBD2 (5 bases). Sequences were obtained from blood. The source of this sequence is a man aged 18 to 30 with Graves' hyperthyroidism. CDR3 nucleotides: TGCAGTGGCTTTAGCGACACTAGCACAGATACGCAGTATTTT. Amino acids: CSGFSDTSTDTQYF.